The T cell receptor (beta chain) described here comes from a study of molecular identifiers for immune sequencing clone quantification. Points from the study as a whole: Amid 940,000 or so naive cells, spiked Jurkat TCR RNA from one cell was reportedly still detectable.

The sample holds one count of this clonotype. Antigen unknown. Being one base from a much bigger clone, this may be a read error. TCRdb reprocessed the PCR reads with MiXCR, giving one entry per CDR3 protein. In the table there are about 640,000 distinct CDR3 sequences, roughly 21% of which are singletons. The CDR3 is 14 residues long. The V gene's germline CDR1 is LGHNA and CDR2 YSLEER. Sequenced: naive CD8+ T cells from blood, with Jurkat cell RNA spiked in. Subset specified: FACS-sorted CD8+CD4-CCR7+CD45RA+ naive T cells. The receptor was isolated from a human donor in good health. Some libraries in this study had Jurkat cell RNA spiked in. The V call is TRBV4-3, the J call TRBJ2-7; 10 bases are a match to TRBD2. Here the CDR3 reads CASGQDSLAGEQYF. CDR3 nucleotides: TGCGCCAGCGGCCAAGATTCACTAGCGGGGGAGCAGTACTTC.